These T cell receptor beta chains were read from a single sample in a study of blood T cell repertoires in COVID-19. TCRdb keeps only in-frame clones here, not all; method: immunoSEQ multiplex PCR. The data hold over 200,000 clones, with 65% to 85% observed a single time. The sequencing sample was made of peripheral blood. Receptors originate from a woman aged 25-40 years with COVID-19, enrolled during active disease. Both conserved end residues are part of each CDR3. The order of the fields is V gene, J gene, clone size, D gene, CDR3 DNA, CDR3 protein. The D gene is left open where the match is weak. The listing skips clone size in some rows; elsewhere it reads once, few, many or a size class.

>TRBV5-8|TRBJ2-3|once|TRBD1
TGTGCCAGCAGCGGCCGGGACAGGGCCACAGATACGCAGTATTTT
CASSGRDRATDTQYF
>TRBV4-2|TRBJ2-7|-|-
TGTGCCAGCAGCCAAGACCCGGGACAACCCCGGCAGTACTTC
CASSQDPGQPRQYF
>TRBV10-3|TRBJ2-1|-|TRBD1
TGTGCCATCAGTGAATCGGGACAGGGGTACAATGAGCAGTTCTTC
CAISESGQGYNEQFF
>TRBV7-2|TRBJ1-5|-|TRBD1
TGTGCCAGCAGCCAGGACAGGGGTCAGCCCCAGCATTTT
CASSQDRGQPQHF
>TRBV7-3|TRBJ1-1|-|TRBD1
TGTGCCAGCAGTTACCAGGGGGGAGACACTGAAGCTTTCTTT
CASSYQGGDTEAFF
>TRBV9|TRBJ2-1|-|TRBD2
TGTGCCAGCAGCGTAGGGGTGACTAGCGGGAGATACAATGAGCAGTTCTTC
CASSVGVTSGRYNEQFF
>TRBV4-1|TRBJ1-2|-|-
TGCGCCAGCAGCCACCTGGCGGAGGCGCCACTGAACTATGGCTACACCTTC
CASSHLAEAPLNYGYTF
>TRBV5-5|TRBJ1-4|once|-
TGTGCCAGCAGCTTTACGAGATGGGGGGCTAATGAAAAACTGTTTTTT
CASSFTRWGANEKLFF
>TRBV28|TRBJ2-7|-|TRBD1
TGTGCCAGCAGTGGTCGGGACAGGGCCTACGAGCAGTACTTC
CASSGRDRAYEQYF
>TRBV6-5|TRBJ1-4|few|TRBD1
TGTGCCAGCAGTAACAGGGGCATCGGCGCAGAAAAACTGTTTTTT
CASSNRGIGAEKLFF
>TRBV6-2/TRBV6-3|TRBJ2-5|-|TRBD2
TGTGCCAGCAGCGGGACTAGCGGGAGCTTAGGAGAGACCCAGTACTTC
CASSGTSGSLGETQYF
>TRBV2|TRBJ2-1|once|-
TGTGCCAGCAGCATGACAGGCCCATCCTACAATGAGCAGTTCTTC
CASSMTGPSYNEQFF
>TRBV6-5|TRBJ2-7|-|TRBD2
TGTGCCAGCAGTCAATCGGGACTAGCTTACTACGAGCAGTACTTC
CASSQSGLAYYEQYF
>TRBV4-3|TRBJ2-3|-|TRBD2
TGCGCCAGCAGCCAATCCAGCGGGAGGCTCAGAGATACGCAGTATTTT
CASSQSSGRLRDTQYF
>TRBV6-2/TRBV6-3|TRBJ2-7|-|TRBD1
TGTGCCAGCAGTTACTCAGGGACAGGGTCCTCCTACGAGCAGTACTTC
CASSYSGTGSSYEQYF
>TRBV7-3|TRBJ1-3|-|-
TGTGCCAGCAGCTTAGGGCCTTCCTCTGGAAACACCATATATTTT
CASSLGPSSGNTIYF
>TRBV5-1|TRBJ2-5|-|TRBD2
TGCGCCAGCAGAGCGCGGACTAGCGGGCAAGAGACCCAGTACTTC
CASRARTSGQETQYF
>TRBV28|TRBJ2-7|-|-
TGTGCCAGCAGCCCAGGGCGGGGGCCTCCCTACGAGCAGTACTTC
CASSPGRGPPYEQYF
>TRBV16|TRBJ2-2|-|-
TGTGCCAGCAGCCAATATAGCCCTGGGTCCTCTCGGGAGCTGTTTTTT
CASSQYSPGSSRELFF
>TRBV3-1/TRBV3-2|TRBJ2-5|-|TRBD2
TGTGCCAGCAGCCTTGGACTAGTGGGACAAGAGACCCAGTACTTC
CASSLGLVGQETQYF